A selection of T cell receptor beta chains follows, all from one sample in a study of T cells in Graves' hyperthyroidism and ophthalmopathy. Each CDR3 protein is one row after TCRdb ran MiXCR on the multiplex PCR reads. The profile shows 400,000 or so distinct CDR3 sequences, about 14% of them singletons. The sequenced sample consisted of blood. The origin of the receptors is a woman aged 25 to 39 with Graves' ophthalmopathy. CDR3s include the opening cysteine and the closing phenylalanine or tryptophan. The D gene is left open where the match is weak. Size values are once, few and many counts, or a class for expanded clones, and some rows have none.

clone_size	v_call	j_call	d_call	cdr3_aa	cdr3_nt
few	TRBV14	TRBJ1-3	NA	CASSQAPRTSGNTIYF	TGTGCCAGCAGCCAAGCTCCGCGGACAAGTGGAAACACCATATATTTT
NA	TRBV20-1	TRBJ2-5	TRBD2	CSGTSGGWQETQYF	TGCAGTGGGACTAGCGGGGGGTGGCAAGAGACCCAGTACTTC
NA	TRBV6-1	TRBJ2-1	NA	CASSTDRNFLFF	TGTGCCAGCAGTACCGACCGAAACTTCTTGTTCTTC
many	TRBV29-1	TRBJ2-7	TRBD2	CSVATSGGPYEQYF	TGCAGCGTTGCCACTAGCGGGGGTCCCTACGAGCAGTACTTC
many	TRBV2	TRBJ2-5	NA	CASLGGRRETQYF	TGTGCCAGCCTTGGGGGGCGCCGGGAGACCCAGTACTTC
many	TRBV19	TRBJ2-2	NA	CASSVDRPNTGELFF	TGTGCCAGTAGTGTGGACAGACCGAACACCGGGGAGCTGTTTTTT
many	TRBV7-2	TRBJ2-7	TRBD2	CASSLVVSGGEQYF	TGTGCCAGCAGCTTAGTAGTTTCGGGGGGCGAGCAGTACTTC
few	TRBV4-2	TRBJ2-3	NA	CASSQESGQLDTQYF	TGTGCCAGCAGCCAAGAGTCGGGCCAACTAGATACGCAGTATTTT
many	TRBV24-1	TRBJ1-5	NA	CATSPPGGNQPQHF	TGTGCCACCAGCCCTCCGGGAGGGAATCAGCCCCAGCATTTT
many	TRBV2	TRBJ2-1	TRBD2	CATSGGGPLNEQFF	TGTGCCACCTCGGGCGGGGGGCCATTGAATGAGCAGTTCTTC
many	TRBV29-1	TRBJ2-5	NA	CSVRTGTGAQYF	TGCAGCGTCAGAACAGGGACGGGCGCCCAGTACTTC
NA	TRBV14	TRBJ2-2	NA	CASSQVRGNGELFF	TGTGCCAGCAGCCAGGTCAGGGGTAACGGGGAGCTGTTTTTT
few	TRBV28	TRBJ1-3	TRBD1	CASGVQGTGDTIYF	TGTGCCAGCGGGGTACAGGGGACGGGAGACACCATATATTTT
NA	TRBV29-1	TRBJ2-5	NA	CSVEGDSQETQYF	TGCAGCGTGGAGGGGGACAGTCAAGAGACCCAGTACTTC
NA	TRBV9	TRBJ2-7	TRBD2	CASSVAASGGSYEQYF	TGTGCCAGCAGCGTAGCAGCTAGCGGGGGCTCCTACGAGCAGTACTTC
many	TRBV20-1	TRBJ2-2	TRBD1	CSAYQDRVRNTGELFF	TGCAGTGCTTACCAGGACAGGGTGAGGAACACCGGGGAGCTGTTTTTT
many	TRBV10-3	TRBJ2-2	NA	CAISESIAVQVTGELFF	TGTGCCATCAGTGAGTCAATCGCGGTTCAGGTCACCGGGGAGCTGTTTTTT
many	TRBV14	TRBJ2-1	NA	CASSQIGHSYNEQFF	TGTGCCAGCAGCCAAATAGGACACTCCTACAATGAGCAGTTCTTC
many	TRBV5-1	TRBJ2-7	NA	CASSAMTDEQYF	TGCGCCAGCAGCGCTATGACGGACGAGCAGTACTTC
many	TRBV15	TRBJ1-5	NA	CATSRETVSNQPQHF	TGTGCCACCAGCAGAGAGACGGTTAGCAATCAGCCCCAGCATTTT
many	TRBV3-1	TRBJ1-2	NA	CASSQDPGGPGVSGYTF	TGTGCCAGCAGCCAAGATCCAGGCGGGCCGGGTGTCTCTGGCTACACCTTC
many	TRBV6-1	TRBJ2-3	NA	CASSSDQVDTQYF	TGTGCCAGCAGTTCCGACCAGGTAGATACGCAGTATTTT
NA	TRBV24-1	TRBJ2-1	NA	CATSDLRQDYNEQFF	TGTGCCACCAGTGATTTGAGGCAGGATTACAATGAGCAGTTCTTC
NA	TRBV15	TRBJ2-3	TRBD2	CATSRDTRTRDTQYF	TGTGCCACCAGCAGAGATACCAGGACTAGGGATACGCAGTATTTT
many	TRBV7-3	TRBJ2-1	TRBD1	CASSPPDRGHEQFF	TGTGCCAGCAGCCCCCCGGACAGGGGACATGAGCAGTTCTTC
once	TRBV7-9	TRBJ2-5	TRBD2	CASSKGLAGEETQYF	TGTGCCAGCAGCAAGGGACTAGCGGGGGAAGAGACCCAGTACTTC
many	TRBV5-5	TRBJ1-1	TRBD1	CASSFSGTGHTEAFF	TGTGCCAGCAGCTTCTCCGGGACAGGGCACACTGAAGCTTTCTTT
many	TRBV20-1	TRBJ2-5	TRBD1	CSAGQVEETQYF	TGCAGTGCGGGACAGGTGGAAGAGACCCAGTACTTC
many	TRBV7-3	TRBJ2-2	NA	CASSPPLGGELFF	TGTGCCAGCAGCCCACCGTTGGGCGGGGAGCTGTTTTTT
many	TRBV10-1	TRBJ1-1	NA	CASSEKSIGNTEAFF	TGCGCCAGCAGTGAGAAATCGATAGGGAACACTGAAGCTTTCTTT
few	TRBV5-1	TRBJ2-5	NA	CASSASAQVRAETQYF	TGCGCCAGCAGCGCCTCCGCCCAGGTTAGGGCAGAGACCCAGTACTTC
many	TRBV30	TRBJ1-6	NA	CAWSLNYPKNSPLHF	TGTGCCTGGAGTTTGAACTACCCAAAAAATTCACCCCTCCACTTT
once	TRBV2	TRBJ2-7	NA	CASCARGDAYEQYF	TGTGCCAGTTGTGCGAGGGGGGATGCCTACGAGCAGTACTTC
many	TRBV14	TRBJ2-1	NA	CASSQTRWPGEQFF	TGTGCCAGCAGCCAAACCCGTTGGCCTGGTGAGCAGTTCTTC
NA	TRBV27	TRBJ1-1	NA	CASSLGDFNTEAFF	TGTGCCAGCAGTTTAGGGGATTTCAACACTGAAGCTTTCTTT
NA	TRBV15	TRBJ2-7	NA	CATSSDWNEQYF	TGTGCCACCAGCAGCGATTGGAATGAGCAGTACTTC
few	TRBV10-3	TRBJ1-4	TRBD1	CAISEGQGLARTEKLFF	TGTGCCATCAGCGAAGGACAGGGGCTCGCCCGAACTGAAAAACTGTTTTTT
many	TRBV28	TRBJ2-4	NA	CASSLGGKNIQYF	TGTGCCAGCAGTTTGGGGGGCAAAAACATTCAGTACTTC
NA	TRBV15	TRBJ2-5	NA	CATSRQGGVQTQYF	TGTGCCACCAGCAGACAAGGCGGGGTGCAGACCCAGTACTTC
many	TRBV6-2/TRBV6-3	TRBJ2-5	TRBD2	CASSYGPNRLAGGFQETQYF	TGTGCCAGCAGTTATGGACCGAACCGGTTAGCGGGGGGTTTCCAAGAGACCCAGTACTTC
few	TRBV4-1	TRBJ2-5	TRBD1	CASSQPGGETQYF	TGCGCCAGCAGCCAACCAGGGGGCGAGACCCAGTACTTC
few	TRBV14	TRBJ2-2	NA	CASSPLLTTGELFF	TGTGCCAGCAGCCCCCTCCTTACCACCGGGGAGCTGTTTTTT